This T cell receptor beta chain derives from a study of blood T cell repertoires in COVID-19. For the study at large: Samples came from the United States, Italy and Spain, spanning acute and convalescent COVID-19. The cDNA or gDNA used as material had been derived from T cells, B-cell-depleted T cells, or PBMCs.

In the original analysis: Researchers report that nucleated cell counts were estimated from reference gene primer amplification. Libraries were prepared by immunoSEQ multiplex PCR; TCRdb keeps only in-frame clonotypes and omits some of them. The D gene and trimming were derived from the DNA, and the V and J assignments and clone size from that table. Of 30,000 to 45,000 clones in the sample, more than 85% were seen once. The junction had 21 bases not matched to a gene; V was cut back by 6 bases and J by 7 bases. The CDR3 contains 18 residues. CDR1 and CDR2 from the germline V gene are MGHDK and SYGVNS.

Sequencing used peripheral blood. The clonotype originates from an older man with acute or convalescent COVID-19. The V gene is TRBV25-1, the J gene TRBJ1-2; 9 bases are shared with TRBD1. The CDR3 DNA is TGTGCCAGCAGCAGTACCAGGGGACAGGGTTTCAGTGGTGGTGGCTACACCTTC. Protein: CASSSTRGQGFSGGGYTF.